A selection of T cell receptor beta chains follows, all from one sample in a study of cytomegalovirus exposure and HLA in healthy donors. The data were produced by immunoSEQ multiplex PCR, yet TCRdb's version contains in-frame clones alone and is incomplete. The table lists about 150,000 clones, around 75% of them singletons. Source material: PBMCs. These receptors all stem from a human donor in good health. The CDR3 runs from the conserved cysteine through the conserved F or W. A D gene is named only where the DNA matches it firmly. Expanded clones get a size class; other rows say once, few or many, or leave the size out.

D	size	V	J	length	CDR3	DNA
TRBD2	few	TRBV28	TRBJ2-1	16	CASSHRAGGPRDEQFF	TGTGCCAGCAGCCACCGAGCGGGAGGGCCTAGGGATGAGCAGTTCTTC
TRBD1	-	TRBV4-1	TRBJ1-1	15	CASSPVQGTNTEAFF	TGCGCCAGCAGCCCAGTACAGGGGACGAACACTGAAGCTTTCTTT
-	-	TRBV7-2	TRBJ2-5	16	CASSLGRLLPQETQYF	TGTGCCAGCAGCTTAGGGCGACTATTACCCCAAGAGACCCAGTACTTC
TRBD1	few	TRBV5-1	TRBJ2-3	16	CASSLTGTGGTDTQYF	TGCGCCAGCAGCTTGACCGGGACAGGGGGCACAGATACGCAGTATTTT
-	once	TRBV10-3	TRBJ2-7	17	CAISESRQNMVFYEQYF	TGTGCCATCAGTGAGTCACGACAGAATATGGTGTTCTACGAGCAGTACTTC
TRBD1	-	TRBV6-1	TRBJ1-2	14	CASSEAGTGGGYTF	TGTGCCAGCAGTGAAGCAGGGACAGGGGGCGGCTACACCTTC
-	once	TRBV7-9	TRBJ2-1	14	CAINSDSDANEQFF	TGTGCCATCAATTCGGACTCCGACGCCAATGAGCAGTTCTTC
-	-	TRBV7-9	TRBJ1-1	13	CASSLEQGTEAFF	TGTGCCAGCAGCTTAGAACAGGGCACTGAAGCTTTCTTT
TRBD2	-	TRBV4-1	TRBJ2-1	15	CASSQSGSPYNEQFF	TGCGCCAGCAGCCAAAGCGGGAGCCCCTACAATGAGCAGTTCTTC
TRBD2	-	TRBV4-1	TRBJ2-5	18	CASSQDGRLAGYQETQYF	TGCGCCAGCAGCCAAGATGGGAGACTAGCGGGATACCAAGAGACCCAGTACTTC
TRBD1	-	TRBV9	TRBJ2-7	16	CASSVGPRTGLGEQYF	TGTGCCAGCAGCGTGGGCCCACGGACAGGGCTGGGGGAGCAGTACTTC
-	-	TRBV9	TRBJ2-2	24	CASSARPIPKDWRLRPSLIGELFF	TGTGCCAGCAGCGCACGACCGATACCCAAGGACTGGAGACTACGGCCGAGTTTAATTGGGGAGCTGTTTTTT
-	few	TRBV14	TRBJ1-6	21	CASSQVPSAGKNSPLREPLHF	TGTGCCAGCAGCCAAGTTCCCTCGGCAGGCAAAAATTCACCCCTCCGAGAACCCCTCCACTTT
TRBD2	-	TRBV10-1	TRBJ2-5	16	CASSESEGLAGETQYF	TGCGCCAGCAGTGAGTCGGAAGGACTAGCGGGAGAGACCCAGTACTTC
-	-	TRBV6-5	TRBJ2-3	14	CASSPGGSTDTQYF	TGTGCCAGCAGTCCAGGGGGGAGCACAGATACGCAGTATTTT
TRBD1	few	TRBV18	TRBJ2-1	15	CASSPGTGTRYEQFF	TGTGCCAGCTCACCCGGGACAGGTACCAGGTATGAGCAGTTCTTC
TRBD1	-	TRBV4-3	TRBJ2-7	14	CASSQGTGALEQYF	TGCGCCAGCAGCCAGGGGACAGGGGCCCTCGAGCAGTACTTC
-	-	TRBV19	TRBJ1-1	15	CASRQVRGADTEAFF	TGTGCCAGTAGACAGGTCAGGGGCGCGGACACTGAAGCTTTCTTT
-	-	TRBV6-4	TRBJ1-5	8	CASSNQHF	TGTGCCAGCAGCAACCAGCATTTT
-	-	TRBV6-6	TRBJ2-7	14	CASHPSRGTYEQYF	TGTGCCAGCCACCCTAGCCGTGGAACCTACGAGCAGTACTTC
-	-	TRBV7-9	TRBJ2-3	12	CASDLDTDTQYF	TGTGCCAGCGACCTAGACACAGATACGCAGTATTTT
-	-	TRBV7-9	TRBJ2-7	15	CASSLVPQGTYEQYF	TGTGCCAGCAGCTTAGTACCCCAGGGGACCTACGAGCAGTACTTC
TRBD1	-	TRBV28	TRBJ1-1	14	CASSYRTGPLEAFF	TGTGCCAGCAGTTATCGGACAGGGCCTCTTGAAGCTTTCTTT
TRBD2	-	TRBV5-6	TRBJ2-3	17	CASSRPRLADNTDTQYF	TGTGCCAGCAGCCGACCCCGGCTAGCGGATAACACAGATACGCAGTATTTT
-	-	TRBV5-4	TRBJ1-1	14	CASSLWQVNTEAFF	TGTGCCAGCAGCTTGTGGCAGGTGAACACTGAAGCTTTCTTT
-	-	TRBV7-8	TRBJ2-7	14	CASSFSLGDGEQYF	TGTGCCAGCAGCTTTAGTCTGGGAGATGGAGAGCAGTACTTC
-	-	TRBV2	TRBJ2-5	14	CASSERGPEETQYF	TGTGCCAGCAGTGAAAGGGGCCCTGAAGAGACCCAGTACTTC
TRBD1	-	TRBV5-4	TRBJ1-1	13	CASSPDRDTEAFF	TGTGCCAGCAGCCCTGACAGGGACACTGAAGCTTTCTTT
-	-	TRBV18	TRBJ1-2	15	CASSPGQGANYGYTF	TGTGCCAGCTCACCAGGGCAAGGGGCTAACTATGGCTACACCTTC